Each of the 22 T cell receptor beta chains below was sequenced from the same sample in a study of T-cell memory formation after mild COVID-19. One entry per CDR3 protein results from TCRdb running MiXCR on the 5' RACE reads. Of more than 350,000 distinct CDR3 sequences listed, approximately 21% are singletons. The source material was PBMCs or a T cell subset sorted from them (not recorded which). The receptors were gathered from an adult woman who had mild COVID-19 (a few samples of this study predate the infection). Cell type and time point are not known.

This clonotype was recorded a few times. The chain employs TRBV3-1 and TRBJ1-1; 10 bases match TRBD1. The CDR3 totals 18 residues. Germline-derived CDR1 and CDR2 are LGHDT and YNNKEL (reference sequence). V trimming: 6 bases; J trimming: 0 bases; junction bases outside the gene matches: 13. The CDR3 loop is CASSQVTGGGWVNTEAFF. CDR3 coding DNA: TGTGCCAGCAGTCAGGTGACAGGGGGCGGGTGGGTGAACACTGAAGCTTTCTTT.

This clonotype has ten or more counts. J is TRBJ1-1 and V is TRBV7-2, with a tentative D call TRBD1 (6 bases). The CDR3 extends over 12 amino acids. CDR1 SGHTA and CDR2 FQGNSA come from the germline V gene. The V end lost 2 bases, the J end lost 9 bases, and 10 bases lay between the germline ends. The CDR3 here is CASSLTGTQAFF. CDR3 DNA: TGTGCCAGCAGCTTAACCGGGACACAAGCTTTCTTT.

The chain employs TRBV29-1 and TRBJ2-7; TRBD1 agrees at 7 bases. This CDR3 is built from 13 residues. Germline V gene lookup returns CDR1 SQVTM and CDR2 ANQGSEA. With 4 bases clipped from V and 3 bases from J, the junction kept 6 bases outside the gene matches. DNA of the CDR3: TGCAGCGTTGCTAACAGGGGAGTCTACGAGCAGTACTTC. Amino acid sequence: CSVANRGVYEQYF.

The V and J genes are TRBV4-1 and TRBJ2-7; D ambiguous. Trimming cost V 6 bases and J 2 bases, with 11 bases left between them. The germline CDR1 and CDR2 sequences are MGHRA and YSYEKL. The CDR3 has 13 amino acids. This CDR3 reads CASSRAPTYEQYF. The CDR3 DNA is TGCGCCAGCAGTCGCGCGCCGACCTACGAGCAGTACTTC.

The gene calls are TRBV9 and TRBJ2-6; D uncertain. The CDR3 totals 16 residues. Trimming removed 2 bases from V and 0 bases from J, with 9 bases in between. The germline CDR1 and CDR2 sequences are SGDLS and YYNGEE. DNA of the CDR3: TGTGCCAGCAGCGTTTACTGGAGCTCTGGGGCCAACGTCCTGACTTTC. It codes for CASSVYWSSGANVLTF. Using reference TRBV9 and TRBJ2-6 for the parts outside the CDR3, the full variable domain is DSGVTQTPKHLITATGQRVTLRCSPRSGDLSVYWYQQSLDQGLQFLIQYYNGEERAKGNILERFSAQQFPDLHSELNLSSLELGDSALYFCASSVYWSSGANVLTFGAGSRLTVL.

This clonotype turned up a few times. The V call is TRBV4-2, the J call TRBJ2-1; a weak D match, TRBD2 (5 bases). V shed 3 bases and J shed 0 bases, with 12 bases lying between them. The CDR3 sequence is 16 residues long. Germline V gene data show CDR1 as LGHNA and CDR2 as YNFKEQ. CDR3 protein: CASSHNTGSSYNEQFF. CDR3 bases: TGTGCCAGCAGCCACAACACGGGGAGCTCCTACAATGAGCAGTTCTTC.

The chain couples TRBV18 to TRBJ2-5; TRBD2 might be the D (6 bases). The CDR3 contains 17 residues. Germline CDR1 and CDR2: KGHSH and LQKENI. V lost 0 bases to trimming and J lost 1 base, with 15 bases between them. CDR3 in DNA: TGTGCCAGCTCACCACCGCCTACGGGGGTATTCCAAGAGACCCAGTACTTC. Its protein product is CASSPPPTGVFQETQYF. The entire variable domain, with the rest obtained from reference TRBV18 and TRBJ2-5, is as follows: NAGVMQNPRHLVRRRGQEARLRCSPMKGHSHVYWYRQLPEEGLKFMVYLQKENIIDESGMPKERFSAEFPKEGPSILRIQQVVRGDSAAYFCASSPPPTGVFQETQYFGPGTRLLVL.

The V call is TRBV7-6, the J call TRBJ2-3; possibly TRBD1 or TRBD2 for D (6 bases each). Germline-derived CDR1 and CDR2 are SGHVS and FNYEAQ. Trimming stripped 1 base from V and 4 bases from J, with 12 bases between. The CDR3 spans 15 residues. The CDR3 DNA reads TGTGCCAGCAGCTTAGTACTGGAGGGGGCAGATACGCAGTATTTT. It translates to CASSLVLEGADTQYF. Looking up the rest from reference TRBV7-6 and TRBJ2-3 gives the full variable domain: GAGVSQSPRYKVTKRGQDVALRCDPISGHVSLYWYRQALGQGPEFLTYFNYEAQQDKSGLPNDRFSAERPEGSISTLTIQRTEQRDSAMYRCASSLVLEGADTQYFGPGTRLTVL.

This clonotype has a handful of counts. The rearrangement uses TRBV7-2 and TRBJ2-3; D may match TRBD1 or TRBD2 (6 bases each). This CDR3 is 16 amino acids long. Germline loops: CDR1 SGHTA, CDR2 FQGNSA. Trimming cost V 5 bases and J 0 bases, with 15 bases left between them. CDR3 nucleotide sequence: TGTGCCAGCAGCCTAAGGGGGGTAGCTAGCACAGATACGCAGTATTTT. This encodes CASSLRGVASTDTQYF.

The J gene is TRBJ2-7, the V gene TRBV6-5; no definite D call. Per germline, CDR1 MNHEY and CDR2 SVGAGI. CDR3 length: 14 residues. The V end was cut by 3 bases, the J end by 2 bases, with 11 bases between. As DNA, the CDR3 is TGTGCCAGCAGTTATAACGGCAGAACCTACGAGCAGTACTTC. Protein product: CASSYNGRTYEQYF.

This clonotype was counted only a few times. The J gene is TRBJ1-2, the V gene TRBV12-3 or TRBV12-4, with 7 bases lining up with TRBD1. The CDR3 has 14 residues. The junction had 13 bases not matched to a gene; V was cut back by 7 bases and J by 8 bases. The CDR3 sequence: CASIPSTGSRGYTF. CDR3 nucleotides: TGTGCCAGCATCCCTTCGACAGGGTCGAGGGGCTACACCTTC.

This chain links TRBV12-3 or TRBV12-4 with TRBJ2-5; D may be TRBD1 (6 bases). The CDR3 is made up of 13 amino acids. The V end lost 3 bases, the J end lost 4 bases, and 9 bases lay between the germline ends. CDR3 in amino acids: CASSFGDTETQYF. In nucleotides, the CDR3 is TGTGCCAGCAGTTTTGGGGACACAGAGACCCAGTACTTC.

This clonotype has ten or more counts. The chain links TRBV11-2 to TRBJ2-3, with 11 bases identical to TRBD1. V gave up 1 base and J gave up 4 bases; unmatched junction bases: 10. The germline CDR1 and CDR2 sequences are SGHAT and FQNNGV. The CDR3 length is 18 residues. CDR3 amino acids: CASSLVSRTGGRADTQYF. In DNA form, the CDR3 reads TGTGCCAGCAGCTTAGTCTCCCGGACAGGGGGCAGGGCAGATACGCAGTATTTT. The full variable domain, completed using reference TRBV11-2 and TRBJ2-3, is EAGVAQSPRYKIIEKRQSVAFWCNPISGHATLYWYQQILGQGPKLLIQFQNNGVVDDSQLPKDRFSAERLKGVDSTLKIQPAKLEDSAVYLCASSLVSRTGGRADTQYFGPGTRLTVL.

This clonotype was counted between two and nine times. The CDR3 nucleotides are TGCGCCAGCAGCTTGGATGGGACTCAAGAGACCCAGTACTTC. Translated: CASSLDGTQETQYF. The J gene is TRBJ2-5, the V gene TRBV5-1; possible D gene TRBD2, 6 bases. This CDR3 has 14 residues. Germline V gene sequence: CDR1 SGHRS, CDR2 YFSETQ. Trimming pared 0 bases from V and 2 bases from J, leaving 8 bases between.

This clonotype showed up just a few times. V gene TRBV12-3 or TRBV12-4 combines with J gene TRBJ2-1; 7 positions match TRBD2. This CDR3 spans 14 amino acids. V lost 1 base and J lost 5; bases outside the gene matches: 2. CDR3 amino acids: CASSLGEGNNEQFF. In DNA, the CDR3 is TGTGCCAGCAGTTTAGGGGAGGGGAACAATGAGCAGTTCTTC.

V and J are TRBV20-1 and TRBJ2-7; D perhaps matches TRBD2 (5 bases). This CDR3 contains 15 residues. V was clipped by 5 bases and J by 0 bases, with 17 bases between them. The germline V gene has CDR1 DFQATT and CDR2 SNEGSKA (reference sequence). The CDR3 protein is CSALANIPSSYEQYF. The CDR3 region has the DNA TGCAGTGCTCTAGCCAATATCCCTAGCTCCTACGAGCAGTACTTC.

This clonotype occurred a few times. In DNA form, the CDR3 reads TGTGCCAGCATCATCGATGGAGGGTACGAGCAGTACTTC. Its translation is CASIIDGGYEQYF. The chain is built from TRBV28 and TRBJ2-7; tentative D call: TRBD2 (6 bases). The V end lost 7 bases, the J end lost 4 bases, and 14 bases lay between the germline ends. CDR1 and CDR2 from the germline V gene are MDHEN and SYDVKM. The CDR3 is 13 amino acids.

The rearrangement links TRBV7-9 to TRBJ2-6, with 9 bases fitting TRBD1. Germline trimming cut 1 base from V and 4 bases from J; bases unmatched to any gene: 2. The CDR3 has 16 amino acids. The V gene's germline CDR1 is SEHNR and CDR2 FQNEAQ (reference sequence). For the CDR3, the DNA is TGTGCCAGCAGCTTAGGACAGGGGGACGGGGCCAACGTCCTGACTTTC. Translation gives CASSLGQGDGANVLTF.

This chain links TRBV25-1 with TRBJ2-3; 11 bases are shared with TRBD1. CDR1 and CDR2 (germline): MGHDK, SYGVNS. The CDR3 has 16 residues. After removal of 4 bases from V and 0 bases from J, the junction contained 3 bases not matched to a gene. CDR3 protein: CASSADRGHSTDTQYF. The DNA for the CDR3 is TGTGCCAGCAGTGCGGACAGGGGGCACAGCACAGATACGCAGTATTTT.

This clonotype was seen only once. V gene TRBV13 combines with J gene TRBJ1-1; 7 bases are shared with TRBD1. Germline CDR1 reads PRHDT; CDR2 reads FYEKMQ (reference sequence). This CDR3 has 14 residues. Trimming took 6 bases from V and 8 from J; bases not matched to a gene: 12. CDR3 nucleotides: TGTGCCAGCAGTGTAGGGGAGGGGGCGGTGGAAGCTTTCTTT. Amino acids: CASSVGEGAVEAFF. The variable domain in full, with the rest retrieved from reference TRBV13 and TRBJ1-1, is AAGVIQSPRHLIKEKRETATLKCYPIPRHDTVYWYQQGPGQDPQFLISFYEKMQSDKGSIPDRFSAQQFSDYHSELNMSSLELGDSALYFCASSVGEGAVEAFFGQGTRLTVV.

The CDR3 nucleotides read TGTGCCAGCGCTGTGGCGGTGAACACCGGGGAGCTGTTTTTT. This encodes CASAVAVNTGELFF. This chain joins TRBV2 and TRBJ2-2; no firm D call. V was trimmed by 8 bases and J by 1 base, leaving 11 bases between them. The length of the CDR3 is 14 residues. Germline V gene data show CDR1 as SNHLY and CDR2 as FYNNEI.

A few counts support this clonotype. The V gene is TRBV12-3 or TRBV12-4, the J gene TRBJ2-1, with 9 bases fitting TRBD1. This CDR3 has 16 residues. V dropped 7 bases and J dropped 6; count of bases not matched to a gene: 13. The CDR3 reads CASTLDLRDRVNEQFF. DNA for the CDR3: TGTGCCAGCACCCTCGACCTCCGGGACAGGGTCAATGAGCAGTTCTTC.